The 29 T cell receptor beta chains below were found in one sample sequenced in a study of blood T cell repertoires in COVID-19. The table came from immunoSEQ multiplex PCR; TCRdb's copy has only in-frame clones and leaves some out. The sample records around 150,000 clones, around 80% being singletons. The sample consisted of PBMCs or T cells enriched from blood (not recorded which). The receptors come from a man in his fifties or sixties who had recovered from COVID-19.

This clone occurred a few times. The gene calls are TRBV7-8 and TRBJ2-7; possibly TRBD1 for D (6 bases). Deletions cut 4 bases from V and 6 bases from J, with 16 bases between. This CDR3 comprises 14 residues. Germline lookup yields CDR1 SGHVS and CDR2 FQNEAQ. The CDR3: CASSSYRVVGEQYF. CDR3 coding DNA: TGTGCCAGCAGCTCCTACAGGGTTGTGGGCGAGCAGTACTTC. Looking up the rest from reference TRBV7-8 and TRBJ2-7 gives the full variable domain: GAGVSQSPRYKVAKRGQDVALRCDPISGHVSLFWYQQALGQGPEFLTYFQNEAQLDKSGLPSDRFFAERPEGSVSTLKIQRTQQEDSAVYLCASSSYRVVGEQYFGPGTRLTVT.

CDR3 coding DNA: TGTGCCAGCAGCGGTCTTGCGGGCCACAATGAAAAACTGTTTTTT. Its protein is CASSGLAGHNEKLFF. The rearrangement joins TRBV7-8 to TRBJ1-4, with unresolved D. Germline V gene lookup returns CDR1 SGHVS and CDR2 FQNEAQ. The CDR3 extends over 15 amino acids. V gave up 5 bases and J gave up 5 bases, with 15 bases separating them.

V usage is TRBV7-2 and J usage is TRBJ2-1; TRBD2 matches at 14 bases. Germline-derived CDR1 and CDR2 are SGHTA and FQGNSA. This CDR3 has 15 residues. Losses at the gene ends were 5 bases for V and 6 bases for J; bases not matched to a gene: 3. The CDR3 here is CASSGGLAGGNEQFF. The CDR3 coding sequence is TGTGCCAGCAGCGGCGGACTAGCGGGGGGCAATGAGCAGTTCTTC.

The CDR3 DNA reads TGCGCCAGCAGCCAAACGACAGGCCCCTATGTAGGTGGGCAGTTCTTC. Its translation is CASSQTTGPYVGGQFF. The chain has TRBV5-1 and TRBJ2-1; D may be TRBD1 (6 bases). The V end was cut by 4 bases, the J end by 12 bases, with 26 bases between. The CDR3 is made up of 16 amino acids. The germline CDR1 and CDR2 sequences are SGHRS and YFSETQ.

The chain links TRBV7-8 to TRBJ1-5, with 8 bases that match TRBD1. The CDR3 sequence is 20 residues long. The ends lost 6 bases at V and 5 bases at J; junction bases unmatched: 24. Per germline, CDR1 SGHVS and CDR2 FQNEAQ. CDR3 amino acids: CASSQDRQGRRERIYQPQHF. CDR3 bases: TGTGCCAGCAGTCAGGACCGACAGGGGCGGCGCGAAAGGATTTATCAGCCCCAGCATTTT. The full variable domain, its missing parts supplied by reference TRBV7-8 and TRBJ1-5, is GAGVSQSPRYKVAKRGQDVALRCDPISGHVSLFWYQQALGQGPEFLTYFQNEAQLDKSGLPSDRFFAERPEGSVSTLKIQRTQQEDSAVYLCASSQDRQGRRERIYQPQHFGDGTRLSIL.

This chain uses TRBV18 with TRBJ2-7, with no clear D. Trimming pared 3 bases from V and 2 bases from J, leaving 17 bases between. The CDR3 is 16 residues long. Germline CDR1 KGHSH, CDR2 LQKENI. The CDR3 here is CASSPFVAADTYEQYF. CDR3 nucleotides: TGTGCCAGCTCACCTTTCGTGGCCGCCGACACCTACGAGCAGTACTTC.

The chain joins TRBV7-9 to TRBJ2-2; D is perhaps TRBD1 (6 bases). Trimming shortened V by 4 bases and J by 2 bases, and 11 bases separated the two germline ends. Germline CDR1 is SEHNR and CDR2 is FQNEAQ (reference sequence). CDR3 length: 15 amino acids. The CDR3 sequence: CASSSRTANTGELFF. The CDR3 DNA is TGTGCCAGCAGCTCAAGGACAGCCAACACCGGGGAGCTGTTTTTT.

The chain recombines TRBV5-1 with TRBJ2-5, with a weak D call TRBD1 (6 bases). Trimming left V 1 base short and J 3 bases short, with 10 bases between. This CDR3 is built from 14 residues. CDR1 and CDR2 from the germline V gene are SGHRS and YFSETQ. The chain's CDR3 is CASSLSQGKETQYF. The CDR3 bases are TGCGCCAGCAGCTTGAGTCAGGGGAAAGAGACCCAGTACTTC. Using reference TRBV5-1 and TRBJ2-5 for the parts outside the CDR3, the full variable domain is KAGVTQTPRYLIKTRGQQVTLSCSPISGHRSVSWYQQTPGQGLQFLFEYFSETQRNKGNFPGRFSGRQFSNSRSEMNVSTLELGDSALYLCASSLSQGKETQYFGPGTRLLVL.

This clone was seen once. The chain recombines TRBV19 with TRBJ1-1, with D perhaps TRBD1 (5 bases). Germline V gives CDR1 LNHDA, CDR2 SQIVND (reference sequence). The CDR3 extends over 16 amino acids. Between the trimmed V and J ends, which lost 1 base and 0 bases, there was a span of 12 bases. In DNA, the CDR3 is TGTGCCAGTAGTATAGGTGGGCAGGGCCTGAACACTGAAGCTTTCTTT. It translates to CASSIGGQGLNTEAFF.

This sequence joins TRBV19 and TRBJ2-5, with 9 positions matching TRBD2. Germline CDR1 is LNHDA and CDR2 is SQIVND (reference sequence). The CDR3 length is 17 residues. Trimming cost V 0 bases and J 6 bases; bases outside gene matches: 11. The CDR3 here is CASSIDLDSGGVKTQYF. The CDR3 DNA is TGTGCCAGTAGTATAGATCTGGATAGCGGGGGCGTCAAGACCCAGTACTTC.

The rearrangement links TRBV3-1 (or the pseudogene TRBV3-2) to TRBJ1-2; possibly TRBD1 for D (5 bases). Trimming cost V 0 bases and J 8 bases, with 19 bases left between them. Germline lookup yields CDR1 LGHDT and CDR2 YNNKEL (reference sequence). The CDR3 runs to 16 residues. The DNA for the CDR3 is TGTGCCAGCAGCCAAGATGGCGCAGGGAGGGCTGGGGGCTACACCTTC. Its translation is CASSQDGAGRAGGYTF.

This sequence joins TRBV6-6 and TRBJ2-1, with unresolved D. Deletions cut 0 bases from V and 9 bases from J, with 18 bases between. The length of the CDR3 is 16 residues. CDR1 and CDR2 (germline): MNHNY, SVGAGI (reference sequence). CDR3 coding DNA: TGTGCCAGCAGTTACTCGGGTCTAGATCGTGTCCCTGAGCAGTTCTTC. Its translation is CASSYSGLDRVPEQFF.

This chain uses TRBV13 with TRBJ2-7; 9 bases fit TRBD1. Germline CDR1 and CDR2: PRHDT and FYEKMQ (reference sequence). V lost 5 bases to trimming and J lost 5 bases; unmatched junction nucleotides: 10. The CDR3 covers 15 residues. The CDR3 here is CASSRPGTGNNEQYF. DNA of the CDR3: TGTGCCAGCAGCCGACCCGGGACAGGGAACAACGAGCAGTACTTC.

The rearrangement links TRBV9 to TRBJ1-1; 9 nucleotides match TRBD1. Unmatched junction bases numbered 4, after V lost 0 bases and J lost 1 base. The CDR3 sequence is 16 residues long. Looked up from germline, CDR1 is SGDLS and CDR2 is YYNGEE. The CDR3 here is CASSVALQGANTEAFF. The CDR3 DNA reads as TGTGCCAGCAGCGTAGCTCTACAGGGGGCGAACACTGAAGCTTTCTTT.

This chain connects TRBV19 to TRBJ2-7; TRBD1 aligns across 7 bases. This CDR3 contains 15 residues. CDR1 is LNHDA and CDR2 is SQIVND in the germline V gene (reference sequence). J was trimmed by 0 bases and V by 3 bases; bases with no gene match: 5. This chain's CDR3 is CASSILPGGSYEQYF. As DNA, the CDR3 is TGTGCCAGTAGTATTCTGCCAGGGGGCTCCTACGAGCAGTACTTC.

As regards this clone: Other DNA sequences from this sample encode an identical CDR3 as well. The chain recombines TRBV7-2 with TRBJ1-2, with D possibly matching TRBD1 (6 bases). The germline gives CDR1 SGHTA, CDR2 FQGNSA. V lost 0 bases and J lost 4, with 9 bases in between. The CDR3 extends over 14 amino acids. The chain's CDR3 is CASSLAGGGYGYTF. CDR3 sequence (DNA): TGTGCCAGCAGCTTAGCAGGGGGTGGCTATGGCTACACCTTC.

The J gene is TRBJ2-3, the V gene TRBV18; D unclear. V shed 3 bases and J shed 2 bases, with 6 bases lying between them. Germline CDR1 and CDR2: KGHSH and LQKENI. The CDR3 has 13 residues. In nucleotides, the CDR3 is TGTGCCAGCTCACCCCCTAACACAGATACGCAGTATTTT. Translation: CASSPPNTDTQYF.

The CDR3 nucleotides are TGTGCCAGCTCACTCGATGTGGTTAGTAATCAGCCCCAGCATTTT. It specifies CASSLDVVSNQPQHF. The rearrangement uses TRBV18 and TRBJ1-5; D is undetermined. The V and J ends lost 4 bases and 4 bases respectively, with 14 bases between them. The CDR3 has 15 residues. Per germline, CDR1 KGHSH and CDR2 LQKENI.

This clone was observed once. The chain employs TRBV6-1 and TRBJ1-4, with unresolved D. Germline values: CDR1 MNHNS, CDR2 SASEGT. Trimming took 2 bases from V and 5 from J, leaving 15 bases between them. The CDR3 contains 16 residues. CDR3 amino acids: CASSEPGWSGNEKLFF. The CDR3 DNA follows: TGTGCCAGCAGTGAACCGGGGTGGAGTGGGAATGAAAAACTGTTTTTT.

This clone turned up a few times. The chain recombines TRBV19 with TRBJ1-3; D is unclear. Germline CDR1 and CDR2: LNHDA and SQIVND (reference sequence). The CDR3 length is 13 residues. V shed 4 bases and J shed 4 bases, with 8 bases lying between them. Here the CDR3 reads CASSTAEGNTIYF. The CDR3 region has the DNA TGTGCCAGTAGTACCGCCGAGGGAAACACCATATATTTT.

The table lists this clone with a count of one. This chain links TRBV25-1 with TRBJ1-1; D is perhaps TRBD1 (5 bases). V was clipped by 1 base and J by 3 bases, with 12 bases between them. Looked up from germline, CDR1 is MGHDK and CDR2 is SYGVNS. This CDR3 is built from 15 residues. CDR3 residues: CASSEFSGGYTEAFF. CDR3 sequence (DNA): TGTGCCAGCAGTGAATTCAGCGGGGGTTACACTGAAGCTTTCTTT.

This rearrangement joins TRBV10-3 to TRBJ1-2; possibly TRBD1 for D (5 bases). This CDR3 region has 12 residues. The germline CDR1 and CDR2 sequences are ENHRY and SYGVKD. Between the trimmed V and J ends, which lost 8 bases and 4 bases, there was a span of 11 bases. The CDR3 spells CAIAREAYGYTF. As DNA, the CDR3 is TGTGCCATCGCCAGGGAAGCCTATGGCTACACCTTC.

The chain uses TRBV18 and TRBJ1-5, with D possibly matching TRBD1 (5 bases). The CDR3 is 16 residues long. Germline CDR1 reads KGHSH; CDR2 reads LQKENI. V lost 0 bases to trimming and J lost 2 bases, with 11 bases between them. The CDR3 nucleotides are TGTGCCAGCTCACCACCGGGGCGCCCCCGCAATCAGCCCCAGCATTTT. Residues: CASSPPGRPRNQPQHF.

The sample holds a few counts of this clone. V is TRBV5-6 and J is TRBJ2-1; D remains ambiguous. Trimming pared 2 bases from V and 0 bases from J, leaving 9 bases between. This CDR3 has 15 amino acids. Germline loops: CDR1 SGHDT, CDR2 YYEEEE. This CDR3 is CASSLRRSSYNEQFF. DNA for the CDR3: TGTGCCAGCAGCTTACGTCGGAGCTCCTACAATGAGCAGTTCTTC.

The gene calls are TRBV24-1 and TRBJ2-7, with a tentative D call TRBD2 (5 bases). The ends were cut back, 9 bases at V and 4 bases at J, with 18 bases in the middle. The CDR3 covers 14 residues. CDR1 is KGHDR, CDR2 SFDVKD, per germline. The CDR3 here is CATRRQAIVYEQYF. CDR3 coding DNA: TGTGCCACCCGGAGGCAGGCAATCGTGTACGAGCAGTACTTC.

This chain joins TRBV13 and TRBJ2-5; 7 positions agree with TRBD1. With V trimmed by 4 bases and J by 3 bases, 2 bases remained unmatched. The CDR3 extends over 13 amino acids. From germline, CDR1 is PRHDT and CDR2 FYEKMQ (reference sequence). DNA for the CDR3: TGTGCCAGCAGCTACAGGGGCGAAGAGACCCAGTACTTC. It encodes CASSYRGEETQYF.

The V call is TRBV7-2, the J call TRBJ1-1; 7 bases map to TRBD1. Germline lookup yields CDR1 SGHTA and CDR2 FQGNSA. This CDR3 is 15 amino acids long. Trimming took 5 bases from V and 1 from J; bases not matched to a gene: 7. The CDR3 region is CASSPRQGRNTEAFF. The CDR3, as DNA: TGTGCCAGCAGCCCAAGACAGGGAAGGAACACTGAAGCTTTCTTT.

The rearrangement joins TRBV5-1 to TRBJ1-1; no firm D call. Trimming removed 7 bases at V and 3 bases at J, with 13 bases between. Per the germline V gene, CDR1 is SGHRS and CDR2 is YFSETQ. CDR3 size: 13 residues. The CDR3 region is CASRLEGYTEAFF. The CDR3 DNA follows: TGCGCCAGCCGATTAGAGGGATACACTGAAGCTTTCTTT.

This chain uses TRBV5-5 with TRBJ2-3, with 7 positions matching TRBD2. After removal of 0 bases from V and 2 bases from J, the junction contained 3 bases not matched to a gene. Germline CDR1 reads SGHKS; CDR2 reads YYEKEE (reference sequence). This CDR3 spans 15 amino acids. CDR3 sequence reads: CASSLVAGDTDTQYF. As DNA, the CDR3 is TGTGCCAGCAGCTTGGTGGCGGGAGACACAGATACGCAGTATTTT.